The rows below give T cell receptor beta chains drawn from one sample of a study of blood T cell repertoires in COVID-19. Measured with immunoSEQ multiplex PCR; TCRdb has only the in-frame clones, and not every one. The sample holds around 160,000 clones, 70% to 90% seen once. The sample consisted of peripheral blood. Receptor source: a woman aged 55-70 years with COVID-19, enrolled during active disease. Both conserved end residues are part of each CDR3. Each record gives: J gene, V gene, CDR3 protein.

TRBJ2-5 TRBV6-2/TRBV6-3 CASSSTATSGRRKRETQYF
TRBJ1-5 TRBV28 CASARADGQPQHF
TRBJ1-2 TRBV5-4 CASSQDREDPLGYGYTF
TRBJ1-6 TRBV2 CASSGGENSPLHF
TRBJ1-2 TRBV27 CASSLLPGADGYTF
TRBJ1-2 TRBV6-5 CASRTGGGIGYTF
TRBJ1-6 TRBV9 CASSVQETGRSPLHF
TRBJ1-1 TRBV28 CASSLGQGEAFF
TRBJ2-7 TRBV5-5 CASSLKEGAYEQYF
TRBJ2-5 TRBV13 CASSSTSGETQYF
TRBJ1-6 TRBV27 CASTLTTGAVSPLHF
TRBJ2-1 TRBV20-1 CSASKPGLADRGQFF
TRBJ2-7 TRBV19 CASSKLQDYEQYF
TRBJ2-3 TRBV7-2 CASSLTVSDTQYF
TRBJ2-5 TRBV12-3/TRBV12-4 CASSSGETQYF
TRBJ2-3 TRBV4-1 CASRRTGGGESDTQYF
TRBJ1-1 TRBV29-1 CSVQTGVNTEAFF
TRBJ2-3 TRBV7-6 CASSLELLAADTQYF
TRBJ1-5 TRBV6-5 CASSPPPGQPQHF
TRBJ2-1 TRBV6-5 CASSYSGDSSYNEQFF
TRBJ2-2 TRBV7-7 CASSFSRDTGELFF
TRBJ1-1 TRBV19 CASSPRRQGKNTEAFF
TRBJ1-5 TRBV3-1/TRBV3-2 CASSQVPVQPQHF
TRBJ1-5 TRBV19 CASSGGHNQPQHF
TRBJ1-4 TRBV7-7 CASRSILWTVSEKLFF
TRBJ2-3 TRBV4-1 CASSHPGQGAADTQYF
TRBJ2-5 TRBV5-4 CASSLAGNQETQYF
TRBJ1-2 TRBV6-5 CASSLDRVPFLGYTF
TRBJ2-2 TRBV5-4 CASSLEGAGELFF
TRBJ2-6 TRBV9 CASIRGPGANVLTF
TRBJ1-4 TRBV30 CAWSVQGREKLFF
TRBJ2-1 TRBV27 CASGRDSGYYNEQFF
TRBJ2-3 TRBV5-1 CASSLVAGRGDTQYF
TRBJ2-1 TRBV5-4 CASSPPPGQYNEQFF
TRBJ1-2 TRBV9 CASSVGAESTF
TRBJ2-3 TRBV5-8 CASSPGTGASTDTQYF
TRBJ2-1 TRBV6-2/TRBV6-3 CASSYSGLAGGKNNEQFF
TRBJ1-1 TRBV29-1 CSVGLGGLMNTEAFF
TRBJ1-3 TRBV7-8 CASSLALTSSGNTIYF
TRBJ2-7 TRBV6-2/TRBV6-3 CASSYRLGGAYEQYF
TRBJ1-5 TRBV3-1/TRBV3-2 CASSLGQDQPQHF
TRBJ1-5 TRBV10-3 CAISEDRGNQPQHF
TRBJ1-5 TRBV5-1 CASSVGVSSTGQPQHF
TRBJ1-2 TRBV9 CASSAGQGAGNYGYTF